This entry describes one T cell receptor (beta chain). Germline CDR1 is MNHEY and CDR2 is SMNVEV (reference sequence). The CDR3 spans 16 residues. V was clipped by 7 bases and J by 2 bases, with 17 bases between them. Only in-frame clones appear in the TCRdb table, and some are missing; sequencing was by immunoSEQ multiplex PCR. The sample carries under 850,000 clones, 70% to 90% recorded once. The data stem from a study of shared T cell receptors in the human thymus. The data were also submitted as part of a second study, on human thymus T cells. That paper states: Having corrective surgery for congenital heart defects, healthy Finnish infants were the ones who donated. Corrective heart surgery yielded the resections from which the thymus tissue came. Thymic as well as blood repertoires seemed to favor certain V and J genes unevenly. Related research has reported that thymic repertoires overlap highly among unrelated individuals.

This TCR was sampled from a boy under three years old with a congenital heart defect. Sequenced: thymocytes. The rearrangement uses TRBV27 and TRBJ2-2, with a possible D match to TRBD1 (6 bases). The CDR3 DNA reads TGTGCCAGCACCGACGCTCCAGGGGACAACACCGGGGAGCTGTTTTTT. Protein: CASTDAPGDNTGELFF.